These 9 T cell receptor beta chains were all obtained from the same sample, sequenced in a study of shared clonotypes between healthy human individuals. The assay was immunoSEQ multiplex PCR, and TCRdb's table has in-frame clones only and misses some. Found here are around 1,100,000 clones, roughly 80% of them singletons; the top ten hold 0.7% to 0.95%. The sequenced material came from memory CD4+ T cells from PBMCs. Sample subset: CD45RA-negative fraction. These TCRs come from a man younger than 35 in good health. Some clones in this sample may be carry-over from other donors' samples.

This clone was found once. The V gene is TRBV27, the J gene TRBJ1-1; 7 bases line up with TRBD1. V dropped 2 bases and J dropped 3; count of bases not matched to a gene: 6. CDR3 length equals 15 residues. Germline V gene sequence: CDR1 MNHEY, CDR2 SMNVEV (reference sequence). The CDR3 sequence: CASSLGTTGDTEAFF. Written as DNA, the CDR3 is TGTGCCAGCAGTTTAGGAACCACAGGGGACACTGAAGCTTTCTTT.

V usage is TRBV5-1 and J usage is TRBJ2-5; 9 bases are shared with TRBD2. Germline CDR1 and CDR2: SGHRS and YFSETQ. Trimming took 4 bases from V and 1 from J; bases not matched to a gene: 11. This CDR3 has 17 residues. The CDR3 bases are TGCGCCAGCAGCCACACGAATAGCGGGAGCCTCCAAGAGACCCAGTACTTC. Its protein is CASSHTNSGSLQETQYF. The entire variable domain, with the rest obtained from reference TRBV5-1 and TRBJ2-5, is as follows: KAGVTQTPRYLIKTRGQQVTLSCSPISGHRSVSWYQQTPGQGLQFLFEYFSETQRNKGNFPGRFSGRQFSNSRSEMNVSTLELGDSALYLCASSHTNSGSLQETQYFGPGTRLLVL.

This clone was recorded only once. The chain joins TRBV28 to TRBJ1-2, with TRBD1 matching 7 bases. This CDR3 is built from 14 residues. Looked up from germline, CDR1 is MDHEN and CDR2 is SYDVKM. The J segment lost 8 bases and the V segment lost 6 bases, leaving 12 bases of the junction unmatched. Written as DNA, the CDR3 is TGTGCCAGCAGACTCGCGACAGGGATCAGGGGCTACACCTTC. It yields the protein CASRLATGIRGYTF.

The chain employs TRBV14 and TRBJ1-1; weak D call: TRBD1 (5 bases). CDR3 length equals 16 residues. Trimming left V 0 bases short and J 1 base short, with 12 bases between. Looked up from germline, CDR1 is SGHDN and CDR2 is FVKESK. The CDR3 reads CASSQDGRGANTEAFF. The CDR3, as DNA: TGTGCCAGCAGCCAAGATGGGCGTGGGGCGAACACTGAAGCTTTCTTT.

The chain has TRBV7-2 and TRBJ1-1; D is unresolved. Between the trimmed V and J ends, which lost 6 bases and 1 base, there was a span of 12 bases. The CDR3 contains 14 residues. Germline CDR1 SGHTA, CDR2 FQGNSA. The CDR3 sequence is CASSSSRRNTEAFF. The CDR3 DNA reads as TGTGCCAGCAGTTCCTCTAGGAGGAACACTGAAGCTTTCTTT.

In regard to this clone: The CDR3 does not end in the conserved phenylalanine or tryptophan, so this is likely a read error. The limits of the CDR3 on the DNA are not certain, so only TCRdb's listed CDR3 is given. This chain connects TRBV6-5 to TRBJ2-7. From its first to its last residue, the CDR3 has 8 amino acids. Germline CDR1 MNHEY, CDR2 SVGAGI. The CDR3 reads CASSYVVI.

The rearrangement joins TRBV7-3 to TRBJ1-2, with 10 bases fitting TRBD1. Germline V gene lookup returns CDR1 SGHTA and CDR2 FQGTGA. The CDR3 totals 14 residues. V gave up 0 bases and J gave up 5 bases; unmatched junction bases: 0. The CDR3: CASSLTGQGYGYTF. In nucleotides, the CDR3 is TGTGCCAGCAGCTTAACGGGACAGGGGTATGGCTACACCTTC.

This clone occurred once. The chain uses TRBV4-1 and TRBJ2-7; TRBD2 agrees at 9 bases. V shed 4 bases and J 0 bases; nucleotides not matched to a gene: 4. CDR1 and CDR2 (germline): MGHRA, YSYEKL. The CDR3 sequence is 15 residues long. CDR3 bases: TGCGCCAGCAGCCGACTTAGCGGGAGCTCCTACGAGCAGTACTTC. Its translation: CASSRLSGSSYEQYF.

Remarks on this clone: The sample holds other DNA sequences that translate to the same CDR3. The rearrangement links TRBV28 to TRBJ2-6, with D perhaps assigned TRBD1 or TRBD2 (6 bases each). Germline V gene data show CDR1 as MDHEN and CDR2 as SYDVKM. V lost 3 bases, J lost 2 bases, and 8 bases lay in between. The CDR3 is 15 residues long. The CDR3 sequence is CASSLGGTGANVLTF. The CDR3 bases are TGTGCCAGCAGTTTGGGGGGCACTGGGGCCAACGTCCTGACTTTC.